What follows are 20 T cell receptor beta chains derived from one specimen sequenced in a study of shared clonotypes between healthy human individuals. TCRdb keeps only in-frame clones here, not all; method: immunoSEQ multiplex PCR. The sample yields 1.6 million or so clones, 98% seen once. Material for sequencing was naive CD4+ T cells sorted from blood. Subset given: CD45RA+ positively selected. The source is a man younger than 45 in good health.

The CDR3 region has the DNA TGCGCCAGCAGCTTGGGACCCTTTAAGCGGGACCACACAGATACGCAGTATTTT. Protein: CASSLGPFKRDHTDTQYF. The J gene is TRBJ2-3, the V gene TRBV5-1, with 7 bases identical to TRBD2. Germline loops: CDR1 SGHRS, CDR2 YFSETQ. The trim removed 0 bases at V and 2 bases at J, leaving 12 bases unmatched. This CDR3 region has 18 residues.

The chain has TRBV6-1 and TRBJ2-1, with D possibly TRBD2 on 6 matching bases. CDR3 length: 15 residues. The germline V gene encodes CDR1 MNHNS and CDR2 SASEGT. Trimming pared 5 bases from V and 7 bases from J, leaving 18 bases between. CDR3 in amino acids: CASSLLVTAGNEQFF. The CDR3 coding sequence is TGTGCCAGCAGTTTACTAGTTACCGCGGGGAATGAGCAGTTCTTC.

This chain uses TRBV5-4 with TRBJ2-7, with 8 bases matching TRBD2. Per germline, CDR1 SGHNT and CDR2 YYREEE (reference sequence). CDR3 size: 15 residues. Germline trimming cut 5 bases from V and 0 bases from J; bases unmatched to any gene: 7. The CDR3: CASRYAGGGSYEQYF. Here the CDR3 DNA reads TGTGCCAGCAGGTATGCGGGAGGCGGCTCCTACGAGCAGTACTTC.

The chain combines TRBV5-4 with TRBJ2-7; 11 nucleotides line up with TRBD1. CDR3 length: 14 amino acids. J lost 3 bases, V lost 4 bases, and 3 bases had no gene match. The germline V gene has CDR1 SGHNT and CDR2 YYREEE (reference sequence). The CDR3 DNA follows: TGTGCCAGCAGCCGGACAGGGGGCCGCTACGAGCAGTACTTC. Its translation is CASSRTGGRYEQYF.

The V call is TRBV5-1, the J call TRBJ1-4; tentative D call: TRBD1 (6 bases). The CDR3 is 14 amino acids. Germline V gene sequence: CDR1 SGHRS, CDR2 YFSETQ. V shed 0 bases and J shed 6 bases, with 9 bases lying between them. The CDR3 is CASSLVAGDEKLFF. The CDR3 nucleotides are TGCGCCAGCAGCTTGGTCGCAGGGGATGAAAAACTGTTTTTT.

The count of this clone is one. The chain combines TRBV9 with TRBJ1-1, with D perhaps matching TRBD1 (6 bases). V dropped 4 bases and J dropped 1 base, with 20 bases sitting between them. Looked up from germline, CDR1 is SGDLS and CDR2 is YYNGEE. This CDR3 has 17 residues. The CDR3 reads CASSPQRQGMRNTEAFF. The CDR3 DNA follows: TGTGCCAGCAGCCCACAGAGGCAGGGGATGCGGAACACTGAAGCTTTCTTT.

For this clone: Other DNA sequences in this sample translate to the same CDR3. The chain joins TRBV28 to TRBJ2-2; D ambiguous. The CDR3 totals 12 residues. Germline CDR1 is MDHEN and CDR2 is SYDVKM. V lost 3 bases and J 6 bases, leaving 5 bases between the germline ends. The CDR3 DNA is TGTGCCAGCAGTTTTCGCTCCGGGGAGCTGTTTTTT. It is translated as CASSFRSGELFF.

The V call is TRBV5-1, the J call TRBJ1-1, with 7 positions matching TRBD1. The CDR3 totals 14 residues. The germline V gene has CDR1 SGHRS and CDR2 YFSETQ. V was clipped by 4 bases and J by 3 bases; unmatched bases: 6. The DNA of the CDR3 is TGCGCCAGCAGCGAAACACAGGGGTACACTGAAGCTTTCTTT. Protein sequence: CASSETQGYTEAFF.

The CDR3 coding sequence is TGTGCCAGCAGTCAGGGGCGAGCCACTGAAGCTTTCTTT. Translated: CASSQGRATEAFF. The V and J genes are TRBV2 and TRBJ1-1, with a weak D call TRBD1 (6 bases). Looked up from germline, CDR1 is SNHLY and CDR2 is FYNNEI. V was trimmed by 5 bases and J by 4 bases, leaving 11 bases between them. The CDR3 loop spans 13 amino acids.

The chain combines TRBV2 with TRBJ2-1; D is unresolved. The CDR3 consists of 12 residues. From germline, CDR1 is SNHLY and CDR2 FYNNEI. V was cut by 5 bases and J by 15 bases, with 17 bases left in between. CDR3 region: CASSSDGDRRFF. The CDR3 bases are TGTGCCAGCAGTTCGGACGGTGACCGCCGGTTCTTC.

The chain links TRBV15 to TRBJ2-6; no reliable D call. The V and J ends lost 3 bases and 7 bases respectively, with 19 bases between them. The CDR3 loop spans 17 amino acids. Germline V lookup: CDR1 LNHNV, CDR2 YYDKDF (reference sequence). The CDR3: CATSSNPRARRANVLTF. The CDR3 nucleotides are TGTGCCACCAGCAGTAATCCTCGGGCCAGGCGAGCCAACGTCCTGACTTTC.

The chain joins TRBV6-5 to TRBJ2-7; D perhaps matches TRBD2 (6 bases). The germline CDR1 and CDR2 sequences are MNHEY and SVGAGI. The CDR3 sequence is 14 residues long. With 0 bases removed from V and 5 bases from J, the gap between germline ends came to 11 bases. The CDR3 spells CASSYSGGFHEQYF. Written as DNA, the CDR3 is TGTGCCAGCAGTTACTCGGGGGGATTCCACGAGCAGTACTTC.

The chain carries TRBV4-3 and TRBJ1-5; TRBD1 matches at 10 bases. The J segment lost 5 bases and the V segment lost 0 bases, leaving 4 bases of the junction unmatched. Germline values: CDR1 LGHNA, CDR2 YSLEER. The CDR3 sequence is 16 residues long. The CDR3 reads CASSQDLGTGDQPQHF. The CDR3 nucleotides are TGCGCCAGCAGCCAAGATCTGGGGACAGGGGATCAGCCCCAGCATTTT.

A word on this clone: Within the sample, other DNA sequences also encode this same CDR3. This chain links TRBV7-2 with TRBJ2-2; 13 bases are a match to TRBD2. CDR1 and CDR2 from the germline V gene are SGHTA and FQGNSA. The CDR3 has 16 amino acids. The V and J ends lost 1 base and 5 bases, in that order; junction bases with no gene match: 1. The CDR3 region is CASSLGGLAGTGELFF. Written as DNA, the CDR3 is TGTGCCAGCAGCTTAGGGGGACTAGCGGGGACCGGGGAGCTGTTTTTT.

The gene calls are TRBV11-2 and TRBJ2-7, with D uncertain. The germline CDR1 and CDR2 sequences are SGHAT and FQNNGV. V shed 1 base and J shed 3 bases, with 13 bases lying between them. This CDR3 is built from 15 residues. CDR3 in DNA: TGTGCCAGCAGCTTAGTCCCGACGGGCTTCTACGAGCAGTACTTC. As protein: CASSLVPTGFYEQYF.

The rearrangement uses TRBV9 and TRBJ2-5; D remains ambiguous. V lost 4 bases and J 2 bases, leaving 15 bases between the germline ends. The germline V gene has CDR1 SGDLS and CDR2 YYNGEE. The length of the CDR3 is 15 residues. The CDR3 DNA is TGTGCCAGCAGCATCGACGGCACCCGGCAAGAGACCCAGTACTTC. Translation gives CASSIDGTRQETQYF.

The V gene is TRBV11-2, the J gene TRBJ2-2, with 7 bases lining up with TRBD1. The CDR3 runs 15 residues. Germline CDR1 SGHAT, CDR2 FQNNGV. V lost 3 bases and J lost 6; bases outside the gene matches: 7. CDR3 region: CASSFLKGAAGELFF. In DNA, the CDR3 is TGTGCCAGCAGCTTCCTAAAGGGGGCCGCCGGGGAGCTGTTTTTT.

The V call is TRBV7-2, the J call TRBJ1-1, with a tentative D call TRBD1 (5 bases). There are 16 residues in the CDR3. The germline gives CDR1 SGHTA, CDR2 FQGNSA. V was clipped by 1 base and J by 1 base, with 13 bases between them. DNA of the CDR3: TGTGCCAGCAGCTTAGACGGTGGGGGTCGGAACACTGAAGCTTTCTTT. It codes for CASSLDGGGRNTEAFF.

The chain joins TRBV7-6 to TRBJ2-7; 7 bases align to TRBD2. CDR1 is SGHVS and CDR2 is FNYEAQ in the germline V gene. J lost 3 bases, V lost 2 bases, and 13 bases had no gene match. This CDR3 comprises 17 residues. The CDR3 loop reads CASSLRAPEGGLYEQYF. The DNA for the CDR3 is TGTGCCAGCAGCTTAAGGGCCCCCGAGGGAGGGCTCTACGAGCAGTACTTC.

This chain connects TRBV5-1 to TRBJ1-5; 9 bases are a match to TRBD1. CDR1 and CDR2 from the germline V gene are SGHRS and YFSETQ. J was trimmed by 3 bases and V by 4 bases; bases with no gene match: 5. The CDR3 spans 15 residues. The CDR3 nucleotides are TGCGCCAGCAGCCCGACAGGGGGTGACAATCAGCCCCAGCATTTT. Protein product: CASSPTGGDNQPQHF.